One and the same sample provided the 30 T cell receptor beta chains below, sequenced in a study of cytomegalovirus exposure and HLA in healthy donors. Repertoires were generated with immunoSEQ multiplex PCR, while TCRdb's copy carries only in-frame clones and drops some. The table has hundreds of thousands of clones, 75% to 90% seen once. The sequenced material came from PBMCs. The receptors were sampled from a woman between 25 and 40 years old in good health and CMV-seropositive.

There are a few counts of this clone. The chain joins TRBV19 to TRBJ1-3, with D perhaps matching TRBD1 (5 bases). In germline, CDR1 is LNHDA, CDR2 SQIVND (reference sequence). There are 16 residues in the CDR3. V lost 5 bases, J lost 0 bases, and 14 bases lay in between. DNA of the CDR3: TGTGCCAGTAGTCCCTACCCACAGGACTCTGGAAACACCATATATTTT. It translates to CASSPYPQDSGNTIYF.

The rearrangement joins TRBV4-1 to TRBJ2-5, with D possibly matching TRBD1 (5 bases). Germline values: CDR1 MGHRA, CDR2 YSYEKL. The CDR3 is 15 residues long. Trimming left V 0 bases short and J 5 bases short, with 13 bases between. DNA for the CDR3: TGCGCCAGCAGCCAAGACCCAGGGCTGGGGGAGACCCAGTACTTC. Amino acids: CASSQDPGLGETQYF.

The rearrangement links TRBV27 to TRBJ2-5; 7 bases align to TRBD1. The V gene end was trimmed by 5 bases and the J gene end by 2 bases; junction bases not matched to a gene: 8. Germline-derived CDR1 and CDR2 are MNHEY and SMNVEV (reference sequence). This CDR3 has 15 amino acids. CDR3 sequence (DNA): TGTGCCAGCAGTGTAGCAGGGGGTTCACAAGAGACCCAGTACTTC. It encodes CASSVAGGSQETQYF.

The chain couples TRBV19 to TRBJ2-7, with TRBD1 identical over 8 bases. This CDR3 contains 14 residues. V lost 3 bases, J lost 0 bases, and 1 base stayed unmatched. Germline CDR1 LNHDA, CDR2 SQIVND (reference sequence). CDR3 amino acids: CASSMGTGSYEQYF. The CDR3 nucleotides are TGTGCCAGTAGTATGGGGACAGGCTCCTACGAGCAGTACTTC. The variable domain in full, with the rest retrieved from reference TRBV19 and TRBJ2-7, is DGGITQSPKYLFRKEGQNVTLSCEQNLNHDAMYWYRQDPGQGLRLIYYSQIVNDFQKGDIAEGYSVSREKKESFPLTVTSAQKNPTAFYLCASSMGTGSYEQYFGPGTRLTVT.

About this clone itself: The junction does not match germline at one end; this may be a read error. The chain joins TRBV30 to TRBJ2-2; the D gene is possibly TRBD2 (6 bases). Germline V gives CDR1 GTSNPN, CDR2 SVGIG (reference sequence). CDR3 length equals 12 residues. The CDR3 region has the DNA TGTGCCTGGAGTGTACTCCACGGGGGGCTGTTTTTT. This encodes CAWSVLHGGLFF.

V is TRBV7-9 and J is TRBJ2-3; possibly TRBD1 for D (5 bases). Trimming took off 5 bases at V and 3 bases at J, with 15 bases between the two ends. Germline lookup yields CDR1 SEHNR and CDR2 FQNEAQ (reference sequence). The CDR3 totals 15 residues. The DNA for the CDR3 is TGTGCCAGCAGCATTGACCCCAGGGTAACAGATACGCAGTATTTT. Translated: CASSIDPRVTDTQYF.

This chain connects TRBV5-1 to TRBJ2-2; unclear D gene. Trimming stripped 0 bases from V and 2 bases from J, with 5 bases between. CDR1 is SGHRS, CDR2 YFSETQ, per germline. CDR3 length: 14 residues. The CDR3 is CASSLADNTGELFF. The CDR3 DNA is TGCGCCAGCAGCTTGGCCGACAACACCGGGGAGCTGTTTTTT.

This clone was detected only once. This chain uses TRBV14 with TRBJ2-3; D not resolved. The CDR3 is made up of 12 amino acids. Germline CDR1 and CDR2: SGHDN and FVKESK. V lost 4 bases, J lost 5 bases, and 7 bases lay in between. CDR3 sequence reads: CASSLLRDTQYF. The CDR3 coding sequence is TGTGCCAGCAGCCTACTCCGAGATACGCAGTATTTT.

The rearrangement links TRBV27 to TRBJ2-3, with 11 bases identical to TRBD2. CDR3 length: 15 residues. Germline CDR1 MNHEY, CDR2 SMNVEV (reference sequence). The CDR3 protein is CGCKGTSGTRDTQYF. As DNA, the CDR3 is TGTGGCTGTAAGGGGACTAGCGGTACGAGAGATACGCAGTATTTT.

This chain links TRBV18 with TRBJ1-1; perhaps TRBD1 as D (5 bases). From germline, CDR1 is KGHSH and CDR2 LQKENI. This CDR3 region has 14 residues. The ends were cut back, 6 bases at V and 8 bases at J, with 19 bases in the middle. The CDR3 DNA reads TGTGCCAGCTCCCCATTAGATGAGGGGTTGGAAGCTTTCTTT. Translated: CASSPLDEGLEAFF.

The chain is built from TRBV27 and TRBJ1-2; D gene ambiguous. Germline V gives CDR1 MNHEY, CDR2 SMNVEV (reference sequence). CDR3 size: 15 residues. Trimming took 6 bases from V and 4 from J, leaving 18 bases between them. CDR3 nucleotide sequence: TGTGCCAGCAGAACGATTCGCCGAGACTTCTATGGCTACACCTTC. It is translated as CASRTIRRDFYGYTF.

The V and J genes are TRBV7-2 and TRBJ1-1, with unresolved D. V lost 6 bases to trimming and J lost 3 bases, with 17 bases between them. This CDR3 comprises 15 residues. Germline CDR1 reads SGHTA; CDR2 reads FQGNSA. As DNA, the CDR3 is TGTGCCAGCAGTCCCTCGGGGTTCGGGTACACTGAAGCTTTCTTT. This gives the protein CASSPSGFGYTEAFF. Drawing the rest from reference TRBV7-2 and TRBJ1-1, the complete variable domain is GAGVSQSPSNKVTEKGKDVELRCDPISGHTALYWYRQSLGQGLEFLIYFQGNSAPDKSGLPSDRFSAERTGGSVSTLTIQRTQQEDSAVYLCASSPSGFGYTEAFFGQGTRLTVV.

V usage is TRBV2 and J usage is TRBJ2-1, with 8 bases fitting TRBD1. In germline, CDR1 is SNHLY, CDR2 FYNNEI. The CDR3 is 15 residues long. With V trimmed by 9 bases and J by 1 base, 8 bases remained unmatched. The CDR3 DNA reads TGTGCCAGTAAAGATGGACAGGGTTCCTACAATGAGCAGTTCTTC. Its translation: CASKDGQGSYNEQFF.

This clone was picked up a small number of times. The chain couples TRBV7-9 to TRBJ2-7, with D unresolved. In germline, CDR1 is SEHNR, CDR2 FQNEAQ (reference sequence). The CDR3 is made up of 12 amino acids. Trimming removed 1 base at V and 2 bases at J, with 3 bases between. The CDR3 DNA follows: TGTGCCAGCAGCTTAGGGGCCTACGAGCAGTACTTC. As protein: CASSLGAYEQYF.

The chain links TRBV28 to TRBJ2-7, with D possibly matching TRBD2 (5 bases). The CDR3 contains 12 residues. With 5 bases removed from V and 2 bases from J, the gap between germline ends came to 7 bases. Germline V gives CDR1 MDHEN, CDR2 SYDVKM. The CDR3 loop is CASSRAAYEQYF. The CDR3 DNA sequence: TGTGCCAGCAGTCGAGCGGCCTACGAGCAGTACTTC.

The J gene is TRBJ1-1, the V gene TRBV7-3; D is undetermined. V gave up 1 base and J gave up 1 base, with 4 bases separating them. This CDR3 region has 13 residues. From germline, CDR1 is SGHTA and CDR2 FQGTGA. The DNA for the CDR3 is TGTGCCAGCAGCTTAAGGGGGAACACTGAAGCTTTCTTT. Its protein is CASSLRGNTEAFF.

The V gene is TRBV18, the J gene TRBJ2-1; TRBD2 matches 9 bases. V lost 0 bases, J lost 3 bases, and 6 bases stayed unmatched. CDR1 KGHSH and CDR2 LQKENI come from the germline V gene. This CDR3 region has 17 residues. The CDR3 sequence is CASSPPWASGNYNEQFF. The CDR3 DNA reads TGTGCCAGCTCACCACCGTGGGCTAGCGGGAACTACAATGAGCAGTTCTTC.

The chain carries TRBV4-3 and TRBJ2-2; the match to TRBD1 covers 8 bases. V gave up 0 bases and J gave up 9 bases; unmatched junction bases: 6. The CDR3 contains 15 residues. Germline assignment: CDR1 LGHNA and CDR2 YSLEER. This chain's CDR3 is CASSQELQGAWELFF. The CDR3 bases are TGCGCCAGCAGCCAAGAACTTCAGGGGGCTTGGGAGCTGTTTTTT.

The rearrangement links TRBV2 to TRBJ1-1; D unclear. Germline V CDR1 and CDR2: SNHLY, FYNNEI. This CDR3 is built from 11 residues. Between the trimmed V and J ends, which lost 5 bases and 3 bases, there was a span of 4 bases. The CDR3 region is CASSSYTEAFF. CDR3 bases: TGTGCCAGCAGTTCGTACACTGAAGCTTTCTTT.

This clone was seen only a few times. The chain carries TRBV30 and TRBJ2-7; D is uncertain. CDR3 length: 12 amino acids. V dropped 7 bases and J dropped 3 bases, with 13 bases sitting between them. Germline loops: CDR1 GTSNPN, CDR2 SVGIG (reference sequence). The CDR3 is CAFTGRVYEQYF. CDR3 DNA sequence: TGTGCCTTCACCGGACGGGTCTACGAGCAGTACTTC.

V and J are TRBV10-1 and TRBJ2-1; D remains ambiguous. The CDR3 consists of 14 residues. V lost 3 bases, J lost 1 base, and 7 bases lay in between. Germline V gene data show CDR1 as WNHNN and CDR2 as SYGVQD (reference sequence). The CDR3 reads CASSDKRSYNEQFF. The CDR3 region has the DNA TGCGCCAGCAGTGATAAGCGATCCTACAATGAGCAGTTCTTC.

This clone has a handful of counts. The chain couples TRBV5-1 to TRBJ2-3; D ambiguous. CDR3 length equals 19 residues. The germline V gene encodes CDR1 SGHRS and CDR2 YFSETQ. The ends were cut back, 6 bases at V and 0 bases at J, with 26 bases in the middle. For the CDR3, the DNA is TGCGCCAGCACCCTTGGTCTAGTTTACGGGCGCCAGAGCACAGATACGCAGTATTTT. Protein product: CASTLGLVYGRQSTDTQYF.

The CDR3 loop is CASSFSFRGRTTLLNTEAFF. For the CDR3, the DNA is TGCGCCAGCAGCTTCTCCTTTCGCGGCAGGACGACACTACTGAACACTGAAGCTTTCTTT. V and J are TRBV5-1 and TRBJ1-1; D unclear. Germline V gives CDR1 SGHRS, CDR2 YFSETQ. CDR3 length: 20 amino acids. Trimming pared 2 bases from V and 0 bases from J, leaving 26 bases between.

This rearrangement joins TRBV6-5 to TRBJ1-1, with D tentatively TRBD1 (5 bases). The CDR3 is 13 residues long. CDR1 is MNHEY, CDR2 SVGAGI, per germline. V was clipped by 10 bases and J by 5 bases, with 17 bases between them. CDR3 nucleotide sequence: TGTGCCACCACCCGGGCAGGGAGGACTGAAGCTTTCTTT. This sequence encodes CATTRAGRTEAFF.

This clone was seen only once. The CDR3 sequence: CASITRERPETQYF. For the CDR3, the DNA is TGTGCCAGCATTACACGGGAGCGCCCAGAGACCCAGTACTTC. This rearrangement joins TRBV6-5 to TRBJ2-5; D is perhaps TRBD2 (6 bases). CDR3 length: 14 amino acids. In germline, CDR1 is MNHEY, CDR2 SVGAGI. Deletions cut 7 bases from V and 4 bases from J, with 16 bases between.

This chain uses TRBV7-2 with TRBJ2-3; 9 nucleotides line up with TRBD2. This CDR3 region has 15 residues. Germline CDR1 reads SGHTA; CDR2 reads FQGNSA. V lost 1 base and J lost 3; bases outside the gene matches: 2. CDR3 nucleotide sequence: TGTGCCAGCAGCTTAGGACTAGCGGTAACAGATACGCAGTATTTT. It encodes CASSLGLAVTDTQYF.

This chain connects TRBV7-2 to TRBJ2-7; 9 bases map to TRBD2. The germline gives CDR1 SGHTA, CDR2 FQGNSA. Trimming cost V 5 bases and J 6 bases; bases outside gene matches: 11. The CDR3 runs 15 residues. The CDR3 bases are TGTGCCAGCAGCCCCGTAGCGGGAGAAGGAGGCGAGCAGTACTTC. Residues: CASSPVAGEGGEQYF.

The rearrangement joins TRBV28 to TRBJ1-5, with TRBD1 matching 10 bases. Per germline, CDR1 MDHEN and CDR2 SYDVKM. The CDR3 runs 15 residues. The ends lost 2 bases at V and 4 bases at J; junction bases unmatched: 2. CDR3 protein: CASSLRTGGNQPQHF. In DNA form, the CDR3 reads TGTGCCAGCAGTTTAAGGACAGGGGGGAATCAGCCCCAGCATTTT.

The chain recombines TRBV2 with TRBJ2-7; tentatively, D is TRBD2 (5 bases). The CDR3 has 11 amino acids. Germline V gene sequence: CDR1 SNHLY, CDR2 FYNNEI. Trimming cost V 7 bases and J 3 bases, with 7 bases left between them. CDR3 coding DNA: TGTGCCAGCAAGGAGGTCTACGAGCAGTACTTC. Encoded protein: CASKEVYEQYF.

This clone appeared once. The chain carries TRBV30 and TRBJ1-1; D gene unclear. CDR3 size: 12 residues. The germline gives CDR1 GTSNPN, CDR2 SVGIG (reference sequence). Trimming cost V 1 base and J 0 bases, with 3 bases left between them. CDR3 bases: TGTGCCTGGAGTGCTGTGAACACTGAAGCTTTCTTT. Encoded protein: CAWSAVNTEAFF.